Reported below is one TCR beta chain. This clonotype appeared many times. The specificity of this receptor is unknown. One base away there is no much larger clone; base qualities are not given. From V the trimming removes 5 bases and from J it removes 2 bases, while the gene matches leave 5 bases of the junction unaccounted for. From its cysteine to its phenylalanine, the CDR3 spans 14 amino acids. This entry keeps only the CDR3 DNA: 42 bases, framed from base 1. The germline V gene (reference sequence) specifies DFQATT as CDR1 and SNEGSKA as CDR2. cDNA was synthesized by template-switch 5'RACE using a primer carrying a 10-nucleotide random unique molecular identifier by which each TCR transcript was tagged. Every sequencing run yielded over 170 million TCR-beta sequences covering 15-18 subjects. The RNeasy kit was used to extract total RNA. Using the KAPA Real-time Library Amplification kit, TCR-beta VDJ regions were amplified with primers for the TCR constant region and the 5'RACE anchor. A first PCR added sample indexes and Illumina adaptors, and a second PCR then raised library yield. The roughly 650 bp TCR product was size-selected on a 2% E-gel SizeSelection system after Ampure bead purification. Before pooling, library quality was checked on a Bioanalyzer, concentration was measured with Qubit, and libraries were quantified with the Kapa Library Quantification kit. An Illumina HiSeq 2500 sequenced the libraries paired-end 2 x 150 bp. To increase sequence diversity, roughly 24-30% phiX was spiked into each library pool. The authors' analysis ran thus. The UMI-based MiGEC pipeline processed quality-filtered reads and removed over 80% of raw TCR sequences during error correction. IMGT germline references were used for aligning VDJ genes, and each clonotype was defined as a unique CDR3 amino acid sequence together with its V-J genes. VDJtools evaluated clonal expansion, Shannon diversity and CDR3 relatedness (CalcPairwiseDistances, ClusterSamples); CLCbio workbench built phylogenetic trees. Clones with at least 8 unique UMIs were defined as expanded, with this threshold being based on coefficient-of-variation modelling across technical triplicates. TCRdb applied fastp at Q25 and MiXCR to the public reads, then kept only in-frame beta chains. Every CDR3 protein is listed once, alongside the most common genes and DNA of its rows. These V and J calls are TCRdb output, not the study's own analysis. The sample table contains tens of thousands of distinct CDR3 sequences; only one count was recorded for over 3.5% of them. In total, the top ten clones hold roughly 2.3% of the sample.

These data belong to a study of neurological immune-mediated disorders (dated by TCRdb to between 2018 and 2021). Some background on the complete study: Among the 34 multiple sclerosis patients, relapsing-remitting MS accounted for 31 and secondary progressive MS accounted for 3. The study compared peripheral blood TCR-beta repertoires of HTLV-I-associated myelopathy (HAM/TSP) patients, multiple sclerosis patients and healthy controls using UMI-based sequencing. Longitudinal samples, technical triplicates and paired sorted CD4+ and CD8+ T-cell subsets, alongside PBMC samples, were included among the roughly 96 TCR-beta libraries. The cohort comprised about 70 subjects: some 15 HAM/TSP patients, approximately 34 multiple sclerosis patients and 20 or so healthy controls. What the study reported, not specific to this receptor: No clinical or MRI features were associated with the MS cluster, and the authors said that larger cohorts are needed. In a phylogenetic analysis, the repertoires of 18 out of 34 MS patients fell into a single cluster of related CDR3 sequences, pointing to a possible signature at the repertoire level. No identical CDR3 amino acid sequences were found to be shared among expanded clones across subjects, suggesting that TCR-beta repertoires were private in all groups. TCR clonal expansion was highest in HAM/TSP patients and lowest in MS patients, with MS patients falling below even healthy controls.

For the unsorted PBMC libraries, 2 million PBMCs were stored in RNAlater at -80 degrees C until RNA extraction and were used to generate the libraries. The multiple sclerosis patients were enrolled in a US clinical protocol that evaluated disease progression with magnetic resonance imaging. Peripheral blood was subjected to Ficoll-Hypaque density gradient centrifugation to isolate PBMCs, which were then cryopreserved in liquid nitrogen. The receptor was derived from a woman aged 45 to 65 with multiple sclerosis. Recombination joined TRBV20-1 with TRBJ1-5, with 8 central nucleotides matching TRBD1. Sequencing was carried out using PBMCs. The CDR3 reads CSAYDRGGNQPQHF. The sequenced DNA is TGCAGTGCTTACGACAGGGGCGGCAATCAGCCCCAGCATTTT.